The clone carrying this TCR beta chain was observed a few times. MiXCR, run by TCRdb on the 5' RACE reads, gives a single entry per CDR3 protein. Of 1.5 million to 2 million distinct CDR3 sequences in the sample, less than 40% were seen once. The sample belongs to a study of identical twins. The CDR3 covers 17 residues. Trimming at V came to 3 bases and at J to 2 bases, leaving 10 bases not matched to a gene. Germline lookup yields CDR1 DFQATT and CDR2 SNEGSKA (reference sequence). All donors comprised healthy Caucasians. The source of this sequence is a newborn girl in good health. This chain links TRBV20-1 with TRBJ1-5; 10 nucleotides match TRBD1. Sample: cord blood. For the CDR3, the DNA is TGCAGTGCTAGTTGGGGACAGGGGATCCTAGGCAATCAGCCCCAGCATTTT. Encoded protein: CSASWGQGILGNQPQHF.